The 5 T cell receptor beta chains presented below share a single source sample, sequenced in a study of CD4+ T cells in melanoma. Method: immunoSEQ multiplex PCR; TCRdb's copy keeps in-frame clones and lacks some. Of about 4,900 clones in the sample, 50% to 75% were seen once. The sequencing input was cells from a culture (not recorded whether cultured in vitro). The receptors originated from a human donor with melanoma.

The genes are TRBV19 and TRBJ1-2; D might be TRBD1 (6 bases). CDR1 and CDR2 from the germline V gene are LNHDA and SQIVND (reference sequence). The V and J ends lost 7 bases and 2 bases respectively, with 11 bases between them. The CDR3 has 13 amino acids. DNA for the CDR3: TGTGCCAGTACCCGGGGGGCCAACTATGGCTACACCTTC. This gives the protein CASTRGANYGYTF.

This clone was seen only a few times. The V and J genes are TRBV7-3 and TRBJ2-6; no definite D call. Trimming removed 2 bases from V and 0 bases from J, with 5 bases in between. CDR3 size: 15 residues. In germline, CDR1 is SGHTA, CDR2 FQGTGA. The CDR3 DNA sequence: TGTGCCAGCAGCTTAGACCTCTCTGGGGCCAACGTCCTGACTTTC. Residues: CASSLDLSGANVLTF.

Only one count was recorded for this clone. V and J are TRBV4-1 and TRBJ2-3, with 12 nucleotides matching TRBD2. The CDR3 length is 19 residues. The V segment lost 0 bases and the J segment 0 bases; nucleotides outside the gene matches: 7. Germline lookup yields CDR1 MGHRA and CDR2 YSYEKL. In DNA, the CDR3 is TGCGCCAGCAGCCAAGATGGGCTAGCGGGGGGGTCTAGCACAGATACGCAGTATTTT. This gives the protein CASSQDGLAGGSSTDTQYF.

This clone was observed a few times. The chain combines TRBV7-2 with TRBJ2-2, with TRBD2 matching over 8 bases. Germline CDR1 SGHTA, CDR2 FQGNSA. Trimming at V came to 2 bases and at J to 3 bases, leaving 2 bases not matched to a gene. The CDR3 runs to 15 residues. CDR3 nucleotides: TGTGCCAGCAGCTTACGGGGGGGAGACACCGGGGAGCTGTTTTTT. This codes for CASSLRGGDTGELFF.

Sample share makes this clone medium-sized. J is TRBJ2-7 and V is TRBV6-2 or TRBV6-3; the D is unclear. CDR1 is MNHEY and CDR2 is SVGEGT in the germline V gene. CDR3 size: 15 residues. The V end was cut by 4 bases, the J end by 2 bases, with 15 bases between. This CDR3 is CASSSYLGNTYEQYF. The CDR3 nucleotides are TGTGCCAGCAGTTCGTATCTAGGGAACACCTACGAGCAGTACTTC.